This is a list of T cell receptor beta chains from one sample in a study of CD8 T cells in Susac syndrome. TCRdb processed the immunoSEQ multiplex PCR reads anew with MiXCR; each CDR3 protein has one entry. This table holds around 160,000 distinct CDR3 sequences, approximately 94% found once. Specimen: CD4+ T cells from PBMCs. Receptors originate from a human donor with multiple sclerosis. The CDR3 runs from the conserved cysteine through the conserved F or W. D genes are given only for firm matches. Rows may omit the clone size; those that give it use once, few, many or a size class.

d_gene	abundance	v_gene	j_gene	CDR3aa	CDR3nt
-	-	TRBV19	TRBJ1-1	CASKASGTMNTEAFF	TGTGCCAGTAAAGCGTCAGGGACTATGAACACTGAAGCTTTCTTT
TRBD1	-	TRBV27	TRBJ1-2	CASSPRTGDGYTF	TGTGCCAGCAGCCCTAGGACAGGGGACGGCTACACCTTC
-	-	TRBV28	TRBJ2-7	CASSDRSSVEQYF	TGTGCCAGCAGCGACAGATCTTCGGTCGAGCAGTACTTC
-	-	TRBV20-1	TRBJ2-3	CSCYSPDTQYF	TGCAGCTGCTACTCTCCAGATACGCAGTATTTT
-	-	TRBV6-6	TRBJ2-7	CASAGYSYEQYF	TGTGCCAGCGCAGGGTATAGTTACGAGCAGTACTTC
-	-	TRBV19	TRBJ1-5	CASKWDTYGQPQHF	TGTGCCAGTAAATGGGACACCTACGGACAGCCCCAGCATTTT
-	-	TRBV30	TRBJ1-5	CAWSARAGQYSNQPQHF	TGTGCCTGGAGTGCCCGGGCAGGCCAATATAGCAATCAGCCCCAGCATTTT
-	-	TRBV19	TRBJ1-5	CASSTSGNSQPQHF	TGTGCCAGTAGTACCTCAGGGAATAGCCAGCCCCAGCATTTT
-	-	TRBV15	TRBJ2-7	CATSRDEGNYEQYF	TGTGCCACCAGCAGAGATGAGGGCAACTACGAGCAGTACTTC
-	-	TRBV2	TRBJ2-1	CASSEGYNEQFF	TGTGCCAGCAGTGAGGGCTACAATGAGCAGTTCTTC
TRBD1	-	TRBV24-1	TRBJ2-5	CATSDFTGGETQYF	TGTGCCACCAGTGATTTTACAGGGGGCGAGACCCAGTACTTC
TRBD1	-	TRBV4-2	TRBJ1-2	CASSHRDRELYGYTF	TGTGCCAGCAGCCACCGGGACAGGGAGCTCTATGGCTACACCTTC
-	-	TRBV12-3/TRBV12-4	TRBJ2-1	CASSSQIHNEQFF	TGTGCCAGCAGTTCCCAAATCCACAATGAGCAGTTCTTC
TRBD2	-	TRBV5-1	TRBJ2-7	CASSSPGTSGQYEQYF	TGCGCCAGCAGCTCCCCAGGGACTAGCGGCCAATACGAGCAGTACTTC
TRBD1	-	TRBV6-2/TRBV6-3	TRBJ1-1	CASIEDRGFEAFF	TGTGCCAGCATCGAGGACAGGGGCTTTGAAGCTTTCTTT
-	-	TRBV27	TRBJ2-2	CATRLAWTGELFF	TGTGCTACGCGTCTAGCGTGGACCGGGGAGCTGTTTTTT
-	-	TRBV18	TRBJ1-1	CASSPSMMNTEAFF	TGTGCCAGCTCACCATCGATGATGAACACTGAAGCTTTCTTT
-	-	TRBV9	TRBJ1-2	CASSVELQYGYTF	TGTGCCAGCAGCGTAGAGTTACAATATGGCTACACCTTC
TRBD1	-	TRBV3-1	TRBJ2-1	CASSQETGGYNEQFF	TGTGCCAGCAGCCAAGAGACAGGGGGGTACAATGAGCAGTTCTTC
-	-	TRBV29-1	TRBJ2-7	CSVGQIGYEQYF	TGCAGCGTTGGACAGATTGGCTACGAGCAGTACTTC
TRBD2	-	TRBV29-1	TRBJ2-2	CSVVAGGTGELFF	TGCAGCGTTGTAGCGGGAGGGACCGGGGAGCTGTTTTTT
-	-	TRBV7-3	TRBJ2-1	CASSPGSGHWEEQFF	TGTGCCAGCAGCCCGGGCTCGGGACACTGGGAGGAGCAGTTCTTC
-	-	TRBV7-8	TRBJ2-4	CASSLRGSKNIQYF	TGTGCCAGCAGCTTGAGGGGGTCCAAAAACATTCAGTACTTC
TRBD2	once	TRBV25-1	TRBJ2-2	CASSDVTSGTTGELFF	TGTGCCAGCAGTGACGTAACTAGCGGGACGACCGGGGAGCTGTTTTTT
-	-	TRBV9	TRBJ2-2	CASSSYSHTGELFF	TGTGCCAGCAGCTCCTACTCCCACACCGGGGAGCTGTTTTTT
TRBD1	-	TRBV6-5	TRBJ1-3	CASSFGQGRNTIYF	TGTGCCAGCAGTTTCGGACAGGGGCGAAACACCATATATTTT
-	-	TRBV7-9	TRBJ2-2	CASSSGTAVGELFF	TGTGCCAGCAGCTCAGGGACGGCCGTCGGGGAGCTGTTTTTT
-	-	TRBV7-4	TRBJ2-4	CASTSDVTKNIQYF	TGTGCCAGCACCTCAGACGTAACCAAAAACATTCAGTACTTC
-	-	TRBV29-1	TRBJ1-4	CSVWQGDEKLFF	TGCAGCGTTTGGCAGGGAGATGAAAAACTGTTTTTT
-	once	TRBV7-9	TRBJ2-3	CASSSTGEGTDTQYF	TGTGCCAGCAGTTCCACGGGAGAGGGGACAGATACGCAGTATTTT
-	-	TRBV7-9	TRBJ1-1	CASSLGTATEAFF	TGTGCCAGCAGCTTAGGGACAGCGACTGAAGCTTTCTTT
-	-	TRBV6-2/TRBV6-3	TRBJ2-7	CASKPDLTSYEQYF	TGTGCCAGCAAACCCGACCTAACCTCCTACGAGCAGTACTTC
TRBD2	-	TRBV20-1	TRBJ2-7	CSASSGGRYEQYF	TGCAGTGCCTCTAGCGGGGGCCGCTACGAGCAGTACTTC
TRBD1	once	TRBV18	TRBJ2-7	CASSPGTGTYEQYF	TGTGCCAGCTCCCCCGGGACAGGTACCTACGAGCAGTACTTC
-	-	TRBV27	TRBJ2-1	CASSLRQYNEQFF	TGTGCCAGCAGTTTAAGGCAGTACAATGAGCAGTTCTTC
-	-	TRBV12-3/TRBV12-4	TRBJ2-3	CASSLQRLSDTDTQYF	TGTGCCAGCAGTTTGCAGCGTCTATCCGACACAGATACGCAGTATTTT
-	-	TRBV11-1	TRBJ2-2	CASSSTLSTANTGELFF	TGTGCCAGCAGCTCAACTCTCTCGACCGCGAACACCGGGGAGCTGTTTTTT
-	-	TRBV4-2	TRBJ2-1	CASSHRRLVAYNEQFF	TGTGCCAGCAGCCATCGCCGACTAGTAGCCTACAATGAGCAGTTCTTC
-	-	TRBV6-5	TRBJ1-1	CASSYKLSTEAFF	TGTGCCAGCAGTTATAAATTGAGCACTGAAGCTTTCTTT
-	-	TRBV3-1	TRBJ2-2	CASSQRTGELFF	TGTGCCAGCAGCCAACGAACCGGGGAGCTGTTTTTT
-	few	TRBV7-9	TRBJ2-3	CASSAEGNTQYF	TGTGCCAGCAGCGCCGAAGGGAATACGCAGTATTTT
-	-	TRBV7-6	TRBJ2-1	CASSPRATSSYNEQFF	TGTGCCAGCAGCCCACGGGCCACGAGCTCCTACAATGAGCAGTTCTTC
TRBD1	-	TRBV20-1	TRBJ2-7	CSAIEGQGEQYF	TGCAGTGCTATAGAAGGACAGGGTGAGCAGTACTTC
TRBD1	-	TRBV5-1	TRBJ2-3	CASSSTGKTDTQYF	TGCGCCAGCAGCTCGACAGGGAAGACAGATACGCAGTATTTT
-	-	TRBV28	TRBJ1-1	CASSLLFRNTEAFF	TGTGCCAGCAGTTTACTGTTTCGGAACACTGAAGCTTTCTTT
TRBD1	-	TRBV11-2	TRBJ1-2	CASSRDRAGGYTF	TGTGCCAGCAGCCGGGACAGGGCGGGAGGCTACACCTTC
TRBD1	-	TRBV6-1	TRBJ1-4	CASRLTGTNEKLFF	TGTGCCAGCAGACTGACAGGGACTAATGAAAAACTGTTTTTT
TRBD2	-	TRBV30	TRBJ2-1	CAWTETSGRAYNEQFF	TGTGCCTGGACAGAGACTAGCGGGAGGGCGTACAATGAGCAGTTCTTC